Shown below are 2 T cell receptor beta chains from a single sample sequenced in a study of T cells in Graves' hyperthyroidism and ophthalmopathy. Amplified TCR beta CDR3 regions derived from RNA transcripts. The HTBI primer set was used in a first-round RT-PCR of the TCR CDR3. TCRdb reprocessed the multiplex PCR reads with MiXCR, giving one entry per CDR3 protein. The table shows 200,000 to 300,000 distinct CDR3 sequences, with over 15% occurring only once. Input material: blood. The receptors were sampled from a woman aged 18-29 years with Graves' ophthalmopathy.

Comments on this clonotype: A clone one base away is much larger, so this may be a read error. The conserved phenylalanine or tryptophan is not found at the CDR3 terminus, so this likely reflects a read error. The V call is TRBV20-1, the J call TRBJ2-7; 14 positions match TRBD2. Per germline, CDR1 DFQATT and CDR2 SNEGSKA (reference sequence). CDR3 length: 13 residues. This CDR3 is CKGTSGSSYEQYS. CDR3 nucleotides: TGCAAAGGGACTAGCGGGAGCTCCTACGAGCAGTACTCC.

This chain connects TRBV7-9 to TRBJ1-1; D ambiguous. The ends were cut back, 9 bases at V and 4 bases at J, with 21 bases in the middle. Per germline, CDR1 SEHNR and CDR2 FQNEAQ (reference sequence). The CDR3 extends over 15 amino acids. CDR3 loop: CASNYFGSGGTEAFF. Here the CDR3 DNA reads TGTGCCAGTAATTACTTCGGTAGTGGAGGCACTGAAGCTTTCTTT. Full variable domain (outside the CDR3, taken from reference TRBV7-9 and TRBJ1-1): DTGVSQNPRHKITKRGQNVTFRCDPISEHNRLYWYRQTLGQGPEFLTYFQNEAQLEKSRLLSDRFSAERPKGSFSTLEIQRTEQGDSAMYLCASNYFGSGGTEAFFGQGTRLTVV.